This paragraph reports one T cell receptor beta chain. There are 14 residues in the CDR3. Per germline, CDR1 SGHNT and CDR2 YYREEE (reference sequence). The V gene end was trimmed by 4 bases and the J gene end by 5 bases; junction bases not matched to a gene: 7. The data belong to a study of cytomegalovirus exposure and HLA in healthy donors. Study in general: Some 180 million T cells yielded some 120 million unique TCR beta sequences in earlier analysis.

The primer mix had 60 Vbeta and 13 Jbeta primers. Sequenced by immunoSEQ multiplex PCR; TCRdb stores in-frame clones only, minus some. The data contain some 160,000 clones, roughly 68% of them singletons. Sequenced input: PBMCs. This TCR was sampled from a man aged 55 to 70 in good health and CMV-seronegative. The V gene is TRBV5-4, the J gene TRBJ2-5, with 8 bases aligning to TRBD1. The CDR3 is CASSHPDRGETQYF. The CDR3 coding sequence is TGTGCCAGCAGCCATCCCGACAGGGGTGAGACCCAGTACTTC.